This T cell receptor beta chain was recorded in a study of blood T cell repertoires in COVID-19 (dated by TCRdb to 2020 to 2022). In terms of the full investigation: Collaborator samples came from the United States, Italy and Spain and covered acute and convalescent phases of COVID-19. The material from the prospective study consisted of cDNA or gDNA derived from T cells, B-cell-depleted T cells, or PBMCs. Subjects who had been exposed to COVID-19, were actively infected with it, or had recovered from it provided the deeply sampled blood TCRbeta repertoires that made up the dataset. The repertoires were released in a freely available public database intended as a resource for research on the immune response to SARS-CoV-2. The samples were drawn from the first 160 participants of the ongoing ImmuneRACE study and from 950 to 1,500 subjects provided by 6 global collaborators. A de-identified subject ID, COVID-19 status, age in years and sex were almost always included in the sample metadata. Where available, HLA class I and class II types were taken from metadata supplied by the sample provider and were not determined by assay-based typing.

With respect to this clone: Its antigen has not been determined. No much larger clone exists at a distance of one base, and base qualities are not known.

TCRbeta CDR3 regions were amplified from genomic DNA using the immunoSEQ Assay, a bias-controlled multiplex PCR. The authors processed their data as follows. Within the assay, amplification of reference gene primers was used to estimate how many nucleated cells each sample contained. To quantify the absolute abundance of each unique TCRbeta CDR3 rearrangement, sequence reads were collapsed and filtered. For each sample, productive Simpson clonality was calculated as the square root of Simpson's diversity index across productive rearrangements. Drawn from immuneACCESS, this table holds only the in-frame rearrangements with V and J called that TCRdb kept. Clones are partly lost; checked studies trace under half to an unresolved V gene and leave the rest unexplained. V, J and clone size reflect that table, while D and trimming were determined from the DNA. The sample yields fewer than 200,000 clones; 65% to 90% were counted once. The top ten hold about 1.5% of the sample.

The collaborating institutions used their own protocols to collect whole blood in K2EDTA tubes. Collaborator samples were shipped for TCRbeta analysis as frozen whole blood, isolated PBMCs, or DNA extracted from either sample type. The CDR3 covers 14 residues, taking in both the cysteine and the phenylalanine. The read is trimmed to its CDR3 DNA, 42 bases read in frame from base 1. Trimmed from V: 6 bases; trimmed from J: 12 bases; junction bases lacking a gene match: 14. From the germline V gene, CDR1 is SGHAT and CDR2 is FQNNGV. Results and caveats for the whole study, not just this receptor: The quantity of clinical and demographic metadata differed by source and by participant and was supplied without curation.

This receptor chain uses TRBV11-2 and TRBJ2-7, and 10 junction bases match TRBD1. What was sequenced was peripheral blood. The receptor was isolated from a human donor in a cohort sampled during active COVID-19. The DNA is TGTGCCAGCAGTTTGGACAGGGGGGATTTAGCACCGTACTTC. It specifies CASSLDRGDLAPYF.